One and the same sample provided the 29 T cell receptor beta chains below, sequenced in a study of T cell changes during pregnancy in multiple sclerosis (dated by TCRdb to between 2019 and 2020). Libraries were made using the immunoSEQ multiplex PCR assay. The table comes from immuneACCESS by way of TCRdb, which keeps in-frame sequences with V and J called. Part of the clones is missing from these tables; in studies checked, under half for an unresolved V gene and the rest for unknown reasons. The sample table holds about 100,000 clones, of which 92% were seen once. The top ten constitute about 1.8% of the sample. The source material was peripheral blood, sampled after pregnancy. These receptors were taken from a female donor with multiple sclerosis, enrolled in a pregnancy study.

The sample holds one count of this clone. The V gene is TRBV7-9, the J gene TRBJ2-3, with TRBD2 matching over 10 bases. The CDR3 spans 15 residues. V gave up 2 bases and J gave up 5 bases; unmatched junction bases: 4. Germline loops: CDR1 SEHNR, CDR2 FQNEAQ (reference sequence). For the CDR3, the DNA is TGTGCCAGCAGCTTATCTAGCGGGGGCGTAGATACGCAGTATTTT. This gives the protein CASSLSSGGVDTQYF.

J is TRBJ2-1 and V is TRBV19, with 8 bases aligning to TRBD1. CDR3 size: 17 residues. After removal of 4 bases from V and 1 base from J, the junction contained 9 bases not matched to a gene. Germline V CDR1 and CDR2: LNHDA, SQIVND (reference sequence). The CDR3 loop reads CASSRQGKDWSYNEQFF. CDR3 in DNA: TGTGCCAGTAGTAGACAGGGGAAGGACTGGTCCTACAATGAGCAGTTCTTC.

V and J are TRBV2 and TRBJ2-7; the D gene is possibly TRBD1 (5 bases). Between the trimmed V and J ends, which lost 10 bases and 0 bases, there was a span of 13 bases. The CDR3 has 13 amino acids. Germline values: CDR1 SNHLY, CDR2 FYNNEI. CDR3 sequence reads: CAMDTVSSYEQYF. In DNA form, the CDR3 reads TGTGCCATGGACACAGTTAGCTCCTACGAGCAGTACTTC. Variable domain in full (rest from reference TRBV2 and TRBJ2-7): EPEVTQTPSHQVTQMGQEVILRCVPISNHLYFYWYRQILGQKVEFLVSFYNNEISEKSEIFDDQFSVERPDGSNFTLKIRSTKLEDSAMYFCAMDTVSSYEQYFGPGTRLTVT.

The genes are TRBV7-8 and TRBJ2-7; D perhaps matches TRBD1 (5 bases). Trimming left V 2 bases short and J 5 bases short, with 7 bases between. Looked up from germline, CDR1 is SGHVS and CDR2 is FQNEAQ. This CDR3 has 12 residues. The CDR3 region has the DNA TGTGCCAGCAGCTTAAGCAGGGACGAGCAGTACTTC. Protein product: CASSLSRDEQYF.

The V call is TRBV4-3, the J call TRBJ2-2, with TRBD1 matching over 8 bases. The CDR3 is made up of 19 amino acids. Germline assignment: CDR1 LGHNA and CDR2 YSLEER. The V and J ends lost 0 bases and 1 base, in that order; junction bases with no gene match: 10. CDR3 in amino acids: CASSQDRVSGGLNTGELFF. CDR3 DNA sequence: TGCGCCAGCAGCCAAGATCGTGTGTCAGGGGGCCTGAACACCGGGGAGCTGTTTTTT.

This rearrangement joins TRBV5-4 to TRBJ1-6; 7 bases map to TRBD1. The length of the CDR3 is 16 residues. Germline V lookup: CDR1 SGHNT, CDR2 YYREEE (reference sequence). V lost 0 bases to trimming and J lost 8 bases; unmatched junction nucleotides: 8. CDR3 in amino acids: CASSLEGRGIDSPLHF. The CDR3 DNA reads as TGTGCCAGCAGCTTGGAGGGCAGGGGGATAGATTCACCCCTCCACTTT.

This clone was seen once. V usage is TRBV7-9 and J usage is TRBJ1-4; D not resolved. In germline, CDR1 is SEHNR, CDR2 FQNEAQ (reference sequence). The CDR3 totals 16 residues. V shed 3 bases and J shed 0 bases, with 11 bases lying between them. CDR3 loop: CASSFAGAATNEKLFF. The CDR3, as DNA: TGTGCCAGCAGCTTCGCGGGAGCTGCAACTAATGAAAAACTGTTTTTT.

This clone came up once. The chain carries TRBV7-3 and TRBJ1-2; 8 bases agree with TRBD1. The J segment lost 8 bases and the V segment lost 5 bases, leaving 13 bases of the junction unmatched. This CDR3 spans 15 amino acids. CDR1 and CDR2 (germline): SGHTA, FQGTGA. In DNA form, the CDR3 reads TGTGCCAGCAGCCCCCAGGCGGACAGGGTGGTAGGCTACACCTTC. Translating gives CASSPQADRVVGYTF.

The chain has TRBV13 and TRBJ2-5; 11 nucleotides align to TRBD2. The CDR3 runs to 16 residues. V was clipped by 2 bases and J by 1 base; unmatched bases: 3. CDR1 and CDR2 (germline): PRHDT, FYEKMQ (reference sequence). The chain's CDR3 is CASSLRSGGAQETQYF. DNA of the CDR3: TGTGCCAGCAGCTTACGTAGCGGGGGGGCCCAAGAGACCCAGTACTTC.

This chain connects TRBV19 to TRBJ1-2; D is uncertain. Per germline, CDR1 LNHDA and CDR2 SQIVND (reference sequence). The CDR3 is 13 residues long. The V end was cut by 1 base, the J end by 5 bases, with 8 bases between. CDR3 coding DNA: TGTGCCAGTAGTATAGTACAGTCGTATGGCTACACCTTC. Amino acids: CASSIVQSYGYTF.

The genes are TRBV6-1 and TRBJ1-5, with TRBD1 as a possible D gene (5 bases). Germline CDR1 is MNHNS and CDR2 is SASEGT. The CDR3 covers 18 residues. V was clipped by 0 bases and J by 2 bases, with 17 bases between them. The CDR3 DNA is TGTGCCAGCAGTGAAGCTTGGAGACGGGGAGGGGGCAATCAGCCCCAGCATTTT. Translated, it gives CASSEAWRRGGGNQPQHF.

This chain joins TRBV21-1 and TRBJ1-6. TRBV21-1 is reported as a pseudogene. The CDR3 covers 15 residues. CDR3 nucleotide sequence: TGTGCCAGCAGCAAAGTAGTGGTATATAATTCACCCCTCCACTTT. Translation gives CASSKVVVYNSPLHF.

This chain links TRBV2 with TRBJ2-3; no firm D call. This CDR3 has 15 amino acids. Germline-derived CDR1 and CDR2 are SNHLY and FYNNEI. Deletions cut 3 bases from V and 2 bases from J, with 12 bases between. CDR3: CASSDRRPATDTQYF. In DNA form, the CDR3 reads TGTGCCAGCAGTGACCGGCGGCCAGCCACAGATACGCAGTATTTT.

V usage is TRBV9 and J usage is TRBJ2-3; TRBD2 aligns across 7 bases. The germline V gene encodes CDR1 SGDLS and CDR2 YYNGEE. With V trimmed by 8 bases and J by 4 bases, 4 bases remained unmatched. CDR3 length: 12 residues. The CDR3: CASGGVADTQYF. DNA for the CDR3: TGTGCCAGTGGGGGGGTGGCAGATACGCAGTATTTT.

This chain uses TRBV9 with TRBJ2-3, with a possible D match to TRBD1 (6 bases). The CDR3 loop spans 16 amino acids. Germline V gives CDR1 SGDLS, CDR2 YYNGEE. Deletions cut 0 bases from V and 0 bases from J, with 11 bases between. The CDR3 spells CASSVEAGASTDTQYF. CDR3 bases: TGTGCCAGCAGCGTAGAGGCAGGGGCTAGCACAGATACGCAGTATTTT. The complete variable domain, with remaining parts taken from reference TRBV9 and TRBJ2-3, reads DSGVTQTPKHLITATGQRVTLRCSPRSGDLSVYWYQQSLDQGLQFLIQYYNGEERAKGNILERFSAQQFPDLHSELNLSSLELGDSALYFCASSVEAGASTDTQYFGPGTRLTVL.

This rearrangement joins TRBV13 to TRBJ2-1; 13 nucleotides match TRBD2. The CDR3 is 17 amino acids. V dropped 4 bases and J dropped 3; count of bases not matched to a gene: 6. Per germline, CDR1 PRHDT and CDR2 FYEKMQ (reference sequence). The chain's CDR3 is CASSSRLAGGLYNEQFF. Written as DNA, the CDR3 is TGTGCCAGCAGCTCCCGACTAGCGGGAGGCCTCTACAATGAGCAGTTCTTC. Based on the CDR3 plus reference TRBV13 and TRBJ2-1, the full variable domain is AAGVIQSPRHLIKEKRETATLKCYPIPRHDTVYWYQQGPGQDPQFLISFYEKMQSDKGSIPDRFSAQQFSDYHSELNMSSLELGDSALYFCASSSRLAGGLYNEQFFGPGTRLTVL.

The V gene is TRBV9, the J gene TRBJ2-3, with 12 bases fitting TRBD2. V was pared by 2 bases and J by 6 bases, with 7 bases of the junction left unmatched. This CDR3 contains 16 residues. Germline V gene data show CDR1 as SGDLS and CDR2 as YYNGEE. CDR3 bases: TGTGCCAGCAGCGTCACTAGCGGGAGGATCTTGGATACGCAGTATTTT. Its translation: CASSVTSGRILDTQYF.

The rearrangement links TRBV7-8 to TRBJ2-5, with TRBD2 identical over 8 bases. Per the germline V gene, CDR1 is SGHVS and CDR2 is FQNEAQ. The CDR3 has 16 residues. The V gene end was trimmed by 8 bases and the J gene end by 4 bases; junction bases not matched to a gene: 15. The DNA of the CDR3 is TGTGCCAGCGCGGCAGCGGGGGCTACCAGGGGAGAGACCCAGTACTTC. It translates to CASAAAGATRGETQYF.

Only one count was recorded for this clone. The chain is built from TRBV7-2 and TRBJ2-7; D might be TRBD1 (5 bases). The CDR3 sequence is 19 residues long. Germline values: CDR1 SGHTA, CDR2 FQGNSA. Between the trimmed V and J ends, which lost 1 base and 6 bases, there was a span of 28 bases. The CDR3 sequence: CASSLEHHRRVEVASEQYF. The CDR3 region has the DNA TGTGCCAGCAGCTTAGAGCATCACCGCAGGGTAGAAGTAGCATCCGAGCAGTACTTC.

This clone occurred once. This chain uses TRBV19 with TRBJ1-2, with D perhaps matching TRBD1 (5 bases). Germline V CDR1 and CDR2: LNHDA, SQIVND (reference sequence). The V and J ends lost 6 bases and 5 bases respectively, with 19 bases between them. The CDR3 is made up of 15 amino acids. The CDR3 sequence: CASSHDWGQQYGYTF. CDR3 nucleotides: TGTGCCAGTAGCCACGACTGGGGCCAACAATATGGCTACACCTTC.

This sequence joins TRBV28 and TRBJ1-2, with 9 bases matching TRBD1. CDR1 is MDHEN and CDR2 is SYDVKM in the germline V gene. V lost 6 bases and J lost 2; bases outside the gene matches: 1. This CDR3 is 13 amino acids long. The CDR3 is CASRTGGNYGYTF. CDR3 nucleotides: TGTGCCAGCAGGACAGGGGGGAACTATGGCTACACCTTC.

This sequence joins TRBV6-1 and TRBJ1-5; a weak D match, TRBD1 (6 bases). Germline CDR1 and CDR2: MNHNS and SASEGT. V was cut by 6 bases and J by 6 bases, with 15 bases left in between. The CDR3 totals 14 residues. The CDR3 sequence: CASSDKQGRQPQHF. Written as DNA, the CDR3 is TGTGCCAGCAGCGACAAACAGGGACGTCAGCCCCAGCATTTT.

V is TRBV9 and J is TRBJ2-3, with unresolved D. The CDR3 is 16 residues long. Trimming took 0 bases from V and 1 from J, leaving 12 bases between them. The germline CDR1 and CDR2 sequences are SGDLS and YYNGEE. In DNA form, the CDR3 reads TGTGCCAGCAGCGTAGGAGCTAGTCCCGGCACAGATACGCAGTATTTT. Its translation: CASSVGASPGTDTQYF.

CDR3 amino acids: CASSLGGRGGETQYF. In DNA form, the CDR3 reads TGTGCCAGCAGCTTGGGGGGGCGCGGAGGAGAGACCCAGTACTTC. The chain couples TRBV5-5 to TRBJ2-5, with D possibly being TRBD1 (6 bases). V lost 0 bases and J lost 4, with 13 bases in between. The CDR3 sequence is 15 residues long. The germline CDR1 and CDR2 sequences are SGHKS and YYEKEE (reference sequence).

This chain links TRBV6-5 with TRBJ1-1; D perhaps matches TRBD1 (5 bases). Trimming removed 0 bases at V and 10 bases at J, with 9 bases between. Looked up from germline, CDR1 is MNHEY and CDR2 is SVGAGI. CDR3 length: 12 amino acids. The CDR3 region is CASSYSGGRAFF. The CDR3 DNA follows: TGTGCCAGCAGTTACTCGGGGGGAAGAGCTTTCTTT.

The CDR3 DNA follows: TGTGCCAGCAGCCCTGGGGGCCCATTGCCCCGCCGCGAGCAGTACTTC. It yields the protein CASSPGGPLPRREQYF. The rearrangement joins TRBV11-2 to TRBJ2-7; a weak D match, TRBD1 (6 bases). CDR1 and CDR2 from the germline V gene are SGHAT and FQNNGV. V lost 5 bases and J lost 6, with 23 bases in between. This CDR3 is 16 amino acids long.

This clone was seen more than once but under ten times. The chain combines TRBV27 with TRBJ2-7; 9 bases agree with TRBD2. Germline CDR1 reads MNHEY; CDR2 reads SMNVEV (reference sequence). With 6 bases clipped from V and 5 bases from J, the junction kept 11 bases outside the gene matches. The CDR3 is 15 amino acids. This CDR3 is CASSARGAGGHEQYF. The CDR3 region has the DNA TGTGCCAGCAGCGCGAGAGGGGCGGGAGGGCACGAGCAGTACTTC.

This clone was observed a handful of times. CDR3 sequence (DNA): TGTGCCAGCAGTTACCACGACAGGGATGGCTACACCTTC. This translates into CASSYHDRDGYTF. The J gene is TRBJ1-2, the V gene TRBV6-6; 7 nucleotides match TRBD1. This CDR3 spans 13 amino acids. Germline V gene lookup returns CDR1 MNHNY and CDR2 SVGAGI (reference sequence). V was pared by 2 bases and J by 6 bases, with 3 bases of the junction left unmatched.

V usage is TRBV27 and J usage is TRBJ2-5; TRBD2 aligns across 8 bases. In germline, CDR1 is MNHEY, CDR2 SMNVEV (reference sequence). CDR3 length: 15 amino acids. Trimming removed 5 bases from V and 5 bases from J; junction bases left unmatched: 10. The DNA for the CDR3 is TGTGCCAGCAGTCCGGGGATGGGCGGGGGGGAGACCCAGTACTTC. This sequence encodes CASSPGMGGGETQYF.